This T cell receptor (beta chain) comes out of a study of control samples from healthy donors and cancer patients. Assay used: immunoSEQ multiplex PCR; TCRdb lists only in-frame clones, some missing. The repertoire has 120,000 to 150,000 clones, around 90% of them found once; the top ten carry less than 5%. Trimming removed 7 bases from V and 5 bases from J; junction bases left unmatched: 11. CDR3 size: 15 residues. Germline CDR1 MNHEY, CDR2 SMNVEV (reference sequence). The TCR originated in a man in his thirties or forties in good health. Material: blood. This chain joins TRBV27 and TRBJ2-5; the match to TRBD2 covers 9 bases. The CDR3, as DNA: TGTGCCAGCATGACTGAGGCTAGCGGGGCGGAGACCCAGTACTTC. As protein: CASMTEASGAETQYF.